Each of the 21 T cell receptor beta chains below was sequenced from the same sample in a study of CD8 T cells in Susac syndrome. Random-hexamer reverse transcription was applied to about 0.45 to 1 ug RNA. One entry per CDR3 protein results from TCRdb running MiXCR on the immunoSEQ multiplex PCR reads. The top ten clones hold roughly 0.31% of a sample with more than 85,000 distinct CDR3 sequences, around 94% of them seen once. Material: CD4+ T cells from PBMCs. The receptor set was obtained from a human donor with Susac syndrome.

This clonotype was observed once. J is TRBJ2-2 and V is TRBV12-3 or TRBV12-4, with 9 bases that match TRBD1. CDR3 size: 15 residues. Losses at the gene ends were 5 bases for V and 7 bases for J; bases not matched to a gene: 8. CDR3 sequence: CASSPGTGQNGELFF. CDR3 DNA: TGTGCCAGCAGTCCGGGGACAGGGCAAAACGGGGAGCTGTTTTTT.

This clonotype is a singleton in its sample. V is TRBV9 and J is TRBJ1-2; D is undetermined. CDR1 and CDR2 from the germline V gene are SGDLS and YYNGEE. V was cut by 4 bases and J by 4 bases, with 14 bases left in between. The CDR3 is 14 residues long. In DNA form, the CDR3 reads TGTGCCAGCAGCTTAACGGACGTCGGCTATGGCTACACCTTC. Protein sequence: CASSLTDVGYGYTF.

The rearrangement uses TRBV20-1 and TRBJ1-5; no definite D call. The CDR3 has 16 residues. CDR1 and CDR2 (germline): DFQATT, SNEGSKA (reference sequence). V dropped 0 bases and J dropped 5 bases, with 17 bases sitting between them. This chain's CDR3 is CSARDSRRPGDQPQHF. The DNA of the CDR3 is TGCAGTGCTAGAGATTCGCGTAGGCCAGGCGATCAGCCCCAGCATTTT.

The chain is built from TRBV5-6 and TRBJ2-2; D perhaps matches TRBD2 (5 bases). CDR1 SGHDT and CDR2 YYEEEE come from the germline V gene. The CDR3 has 14 residues. V gave up 1 base and J gave up 7 bases, with 11 bases separating them. The CDR3 sequence: CASSLPARGGELFF. The CDR3 region has the DNA TGTGCCAGCAGCTTGCCTGCTCGGGGCGGGGAGCTGTTTTTT.

V is TRBV24-1 and J is TRBJ2-2; either TRBD1 or TRBD2 may supply D (5 bases each). The germline CDR1 and CDR2 sequences are KGHDR and SFDVKD. This CDR3 region has 15 residues. Trimming took 7 bases from V and 5 from J, leaving 16 bases between them. The CDR3 loop is CATRPGTLGTGELFF. The CDR3 nucleotides read TGTGCCACCAGACCCGGGACCCTTGGAACCGGGGAGCTGTTTTTT.

The chain combines TRBV5-1 with TRBJ2-1; 11 bases are shared with TRBD2. V lost 2 bases to trimming and J lost 9 bases; unmatched junction nucleotides: 7. The length of the CDR3 is 15 residues. Germline assignment: CDR1 SGHRS and CDR2 YFSETQ. DNA of the CDR3: TGCGCCAGCAGCTTCCTTATAGCGGGGGGGCCTGAGCAGTTCTTC. This sequence encodes CASSFLIAGGPEQFF.

This clonotype was found a few times. The chain links TRBV7-2 to TRBJ2-3, with 7 bases fitting TRBD1. Looked up from germline, CDR1 is SGHTA and CDR2 is FQGNSA. J was trimmed by 4 bases and V by 0 bases; bases with no gene match: 1. The CDR3 sequence is 14 residues long. The CDR3 sequence is CASSLAGGADTQYF. DNA for the CDR3: TGTGCCAGCAGCTTAGCAGGGGGCGCAGATACGCAGTATTTT.

The V gene is TRBV20-1, the J gene TRBJ2-3; 8 bases fit TRBD1. Looked up from germline, CDR1 is DFQATT and CDR2 is SNEGSKA (reference sequence). CDR3 length: 14 residues. The V segment lost 1 base and the J segment 0 bases; nucleotides outside the gene matches: 0. CDR3 amino acids: CSARGTGSTDTQYF. DNA for the CDR3: TGCAGTGCTAGAGGGACAGGGAGCACAGATACGCAGTATTTT.

The J gene is TRBJ1-2, the V gene TRBV20-1, with D possibly TRBD1 on 5 matching bases. Between the trimmed V and J ends, which lost 1 base and 6 bases, there was a span of 18 bases. From germline, CDR1 is DFQATT and CDR2 SNEGSKA (reference sequence). This CDR3 contains 15 residues. This CDR3 reads CSARAPVAGDHGYTF. CDR3 nucleotide sequence: TGCAGTGCTAGAGCCCCCGTCGCGGGGGACCATGGCTACACCTTC.

The chain couples TRBV18 to TRBJ2-3, with a possible D match to TRBD1 (6 bases). Trimming removed 4 bases at V and 6 bases at J, with 11 bases between. The CDR3 spans 13 residues. The germline gives CDR1 KGHSH, CDR2 LQKENI. CDR3 DNA sequence: TGTGCCAGCTCACTCCGACAGGATGATACGCAGTATTTT. It translates to CASSLRQDDTQYF.

This chain joins TRBV12-3 or TRBV12-4 and TRBJ1-2; TRBD1 matches 7 bases. V was clipped by 7 bases and J by 8 bases; unmatched bases: 16. This CDR3 contains 15 residues. DNA for the CDR3: TGTGCCAGCACTCCCCCGGCCCTGACAGGGCAAGGCTACACCTTC. Translating it yields CASTPPALTGQGYTF.

The chain has TRBV30 and TRBJ2-3; D is unresolved. The length of the CDR3 is 15 residues. The V gene lost 3 bases and the J gene lost 4 bases, with 17 bases spanning the gap. Germline CDR1 is GTSNPN and CDR2 is SVGIG (reference sequence). In DNA, the CDR3 is TGTGCCTGGAGGGCAATCCTGTTACGACCAGATACGCAGTATTTT. This encodes CAWRAILLRPDTQYF.

J is TRBJ2-5 and V is TRBV30; D might be TRBD2 (6 bases). This CDR3 is built from 17 residues. V lost 0 bases, J lost 0 bases, and 17 bases lay in between. Germline CDR1 and CDR2: GTSNPN and SVGIG (reference sequence). The CDR3 DNA reads as TGTGCCTGGAGTGTCGCAATCCGCGGCGGGGACCAAGAGACCCAGTACTTC. Translation gives CAWSVAIRGGDQETQYF.

The rearrangement uses TRBV9 and TRBJ2-7; 9 nucleotides agree with TRBD1. CDR3 length: 15 residues. Trimming at V came to 4 bases and at J to 2 bases, leaving 7 bases not matched to a gene. Germline CDR1 and CDR2: SGDLS and YYNGEE. CDR3 in amino acids: CASSPGTGSPYEQYF. CDR3 in DNA: TGTGCCAGCAGCCCCGGGACAGGGTCTCCCTACGAGCAGTACTTC.

This clonotype was counted a few times. This chain joins TRBV30 and TRBJ2-7; 10 bases align to TRBD1. The CDR3 sequence is 16 residues long. V shed 1 base and J 5 bases; nucleotides not matched to a gene: 11. The germline V gene has CDR1 GTSNPN and CDR2 SVGIG (reference sequence). CDR3 DNA: TGTGCCTGGAGTGCCGGCGGGGACAGGGGCGTCGACGAGCAGTACTTC. This codes for CAWSAGGDRGVDEQYF. The whole variable domain, remainder taken from reference TRBV30 and TRBJ2-7, is SQTIHQWPATLVQPVGSPLSLECTVEGTSNPNLYWYRQAAGRGLQLLFYSVGIGQISSEVPQNLSASRPQDRQFILSSKKLLLSDSGFYLCAWSAGGDRGVDEQYFGPGTRLTVT.

The rearrangement links TRBV15 to TRBJ1-2; a weak D match, TRBD1 (6 bases). Germline CDR1 is LNHNV and CDR2 is YYDKDF (reference sequence). The CDR3 is 15 residues long. V lost 0 bases, J lost 4 bases, and 12 bases lay in between. In DNA form, the CDR3 reads TGTGCCACCAGCAGAGATATCGAACAGGGCTATGGCTACACCTTC. Translated: CATSRDIEQGYGYTF.

The chain carries TRBV5-1 and TRBJ2-5, with 7 bases fitting TRBD1. Germline CDR1 reads SGHRS; CDR2 reads YFSETQ. J was trimmed by 3 bases and V by 4 bases; bases with no gene match: 6. This CDR3 has 14 residues. CDR3 sequence reads: CASSISGTEETQYF. CDR3 in DNA: TGCGCCAGCAGCATCTCAGGGACAGAAGAGACCCAGTACTTC.

The CDR3 loop is CSAIPSGGADLPDNEQFF. The CDR3 DNA sequence: TGCAGTGCTATTCCTAGCGGGGGGGCAGATTTGCCGGACAATGAGCAGTTCTTC. This chain links TRBV20-1 with TRBJ2-1, with 12 positions matching TRBD2. The V segment lost 4 bases and the J segment 5 bases; nucleotides outside the gene matches: 15. The CDR3 extends over 18 amino acids. The germline V gene has CDR1 DFQATT and CDR2 SNEGSKA (reference sequence).

V usage is TRBV29-1 and J usage is TRBJ1-1, with 11 bases fitting TRBD1. The CDR3 has 15 residues. With V trimmed by 4 bases and J by 1 base, 5 bases remained unmatched. Germline values: CDR1 SQVTM, CDR2 ANQGSEA. CDR3 protein: CSVALGTGGNTEAFF. The CDR3 bases are TGCAGCGTTGCATTGGGGACAGGGGGGAACACTGAAGCTTTCTTT. Looking up the rest from reference TRBV29-1 and TRBJ1-1 gives the full variable domain: SAVISQKPSRDICQRGTSLTIQCQVDSQVTMMFWYRQQPGQSLTLIATANQGSEATYESGFVIDKFPISRPNLTFSTLTVSNMSPEDSSIYLCSVALGTGGNTEAFFGQGTRLTVV.

The chain recombines TRBV20-1 with TRBJ2-2; TRBD1 might be the D (6 bases). Trimming took off 6 bases at V and 4 bases at J, with 15 bases between the two ends. The CDR3 is 14 amino acids. Per germline, CDR1 DFQATT and CDR2 SNEGSKA (reference sequence). As DNA, the CDR3 is TGCAGTGCGGGAAATCTAGGGGGCACCGGGGAGCTGTTTTTT. This sequence encodes CSAGNLGGTGELFF.

The rearrangement uses TRBV5-6 and TRBJ1-2; no clear D. CDR1 is SGHDT, CDR2 YYEEEE, per germline. The V and J ends lost 5 bases and 5 bases respectively, with 19 bases between them. The CDR3 spans 15 residues. The CDR3 here is CASSRRDRFGYGYTF. In DNA form, the CDR3 reads TGTGCCAGCAGTCGAAGGGATAGGTTTGGTTATGGCTACACCTTC.